The 29 T cell receptor beta chains given below trace back to one sample, sequenced in a study of T cell responses to AZD1222 COVID-19 vaccine. Data came from immunoSEQ multiplex PCR; TCRdb stores just in-frame clones and leaves some out. Of about 66,000 clones in the sample, around nine tenths were seen once. The sample in question was peripheral blood, obtained 28 days after the second dose of the MenACWY control vaccine. The receptor source for this set is an adult who received the MenACWY meningococcal vaccine as a control.

V gene TRBV29-1 combines with J gene TRBJ1-2; 8 bases align to TRBD1. V was pared by 6 bases and J by 3 bases, with 6 bases of the junction left unmatched. The germline gives CDR1 SQVTM, CDR2 ANQGSEA. CDR3 length: 13 amino acids. The DNA for the CDR3 is TGCAGCGTAGGCAGGGGGCACGACTATGGCTACACCTTC. Protein sequence: CSVGRGHDYGYTF.

This CDR3 reads CAISTGGETQYF. Here the CDR3 DNA reads TGTGCCATCAGCACCGGTGGGGAGACCCAGTACTTC. This chain connects TRBV10-3 to TRBJ2-5; the D is unclear. Germline-derived CDR1 and CDR2 are ENHRY and SYGVKD. V shed 6 bases and J shed 5 bases, with 10 bases lying between them. The CDR3 totals 12 residues.

The chain uses TRBV5-4 and TRBJ1-1; perhaps TRBD1 as D (6 bases). This CDR3 has 17 amino acids. Germline V CDR1 and CDR2: SGHNT, YYREEE (reference sequence). Between the trimmed V and J ends, which lost 0 bases and 9 bases, there was a span of 24 bases. CDR3 amino acids: CASSLAGSRTGAAQAFF. The CDR3 coding sequence is TGTGCCAGCAGCTTGGCGGGTTCTAGAACGGGGGCGGCTCAAGCTTTCTTT.

CDR3 DNA sequence: TGCGCCAGCAGCCGAGGAGGACAGGGAGCCTACGAGCAGTACTTC. The encoded protein is CASSRGGQGAYEQYF. The chain combines TRBV5-1 with TRBJ2-7; 8 bases are a match to TRBD1. The V and J ends lost 4 bases and 2 bases, in that order; junction bases with no gene match: 8. The CDR3 extends over 15 amino acids. Germline values: CDR1 SGHRS, CDR2 YFSETQ. Filled out from reference TRBV5-1 and TRBJ2-7, the complete variable domain reads KAGVTQTPRYLIKTRGQQVTLSCSPISGHRSVSWYQQTPGQGLQFLFEYFSETQRNKGNFPGRFSGRQFSNSRSEMNVSTLELGDSALYLCASSRGGQGAYEQYFGPGTRLTVT.

This sequence joins TRBV28 and TRBJ2-1; 8 bases line up with TRBD1. Germline CDR1 MDHEN, CDR2 SYDVKM. The CDR3 is made up of 15 amino acids. J was trimmed by 7 bases and V by 5 bases; bases with no gene match: 10. CDR3 residues: CASSVPGQVENEQFF. The CDR3 DNA is TGTGCCAGCAGTGTACCGGGACAGGTAGAGAATGAGCAGTTCTTC.

This chain uses TRBV7-3 with TRBJ2-3, with TRBD2 identical over 7 bases. This CDR3 contains 15 residues. Germline trimming cut 3 bases from V and 1 base from J; bases unmatched to any gene: 4. The germline V gene has CDR1 SGHTA and CDR2 FQGTGA. CDR3 protein: CASSFAAGGTDTQYF. The CDR3 nucleotides are TGTGCCAGCAGCTTCGCTGCGGGGGGCACAGATACGCAGTATTTT. Variable domain in full (rest from reference TRBV7-3 and TRBJ2-3): GAGVSQTPSNKVTEKGKYVELRCDPISGHTALYWYRQSLGQGPEFLIYFQGTGAADDSGLPNDRFFAVRPEGSVSTLKIQRTERGDSAVYLCASSFAAGGTDTQYFGPGTRLTVL.

V and J are TRBV9 and TRBJ2-7, with a possible D match to TRBD1 (6 bases). V lost 0 bases, J lost 3 bases, and 13 bases lay in between. This CDR3 is built from 15 residues. The V gene's germline CDR1 is SGDLS and CDR2 YYNGEE. The CDR3 protein is CASSVGPGQLYEQYF. The CDR3 DNA reads TGTGCCAGCAGCGTAGGCCCGGGACAACTCTACGAGCAGTACTTC.

This sequence joins TRBV28 and TRBJ1-2; 9 positions agree with TRBD1. The CDR3 loop spans 14 amino acids. Germline CDR1 MDHEN, CDR2 SYDVKM. V was clipped by 7 bases and J by 3 bases; unmatched bases: 6. The CDR3 bases are TGTGCCAGCACCGACAGGGGGAGGGACTATGGCTACACCTTC. It specifies CASTDRGRDYGYTF.

This rearrangement joins TRBV11-2 to TRBJ2-7; 7 bases match TRBD2. This CDR3 is built from 14 residues. Germline V gene sequence: CDR1 SGHAT, CDR2 FQNNGV. V trimming: 5 bases; J trimming: 2 bases; junction bases outside the gene matches: 6. DNA of the CDR3: TGTGCCAGCAGCCAAGTAGCGGGCACCTACGAGCAGTACTTC. It encodes CASSQVAGTYEQYF.

The V and J genes are TRBV4-2 and TRBJ2-1, with 10 bases lining up with TRBD1. Germline V gives CDR1 LGHNA, CDR2 YNFKEQ. The CDR3 length is 15 residues. The V gene end was trimmed by 5 bases and the J gene end by 6 bases; junction bases not matched to a gene: 7. The CDR3 coding sequence is TGTGCCAGCAGCTGGACAGGGGGGACGTCCAATGAGCAGTTCTTC. Its protein product is CASSWTGGTSNEQFF.

The V gene is TRBV12-3 or TRBV12-4, the J gene TRBJ1-1; D gene ambiguous. This CDR3 region has 11 residues. V was clipped by 5 bases and J by 2 bases, with 3 bases between them. CDR3 DNA sequence: TGTGCCAGCAGTGGAAACACTGAAGCTTTCTTT. Its translation: CASSGNTEAFF.

DNA of the CDR3: TGTGCCAGCAGTCCGGGACGGGGGACTGAAGCTTTCTTT. Encoded protein: CASSPGRGTEAFF. This rearrangement joins TRBV3-1 (or the pseudogene TRBV3-2) to TRBJ1-1; D is possibly TRBD1 (5 bases). Trimming removed 6 bases at V and 5 bases at J, with 13 bases between. Per the germline V gene, CDR1 is LGHDT and CDR2 is YNNKEL (reference sequence). This CDR3 contains 13 residues.

A single count supports this clone. The V gene is TRBV9, the J gene TRBJ2-7, with D possibly being TRBD2 (6 bases). Per germline, CDR1 SGDLS and CDR2 YYNGEE. The CDR3 has 15 amino acids. The V and J ends lost 0 bases and 3 bases respectively, with 13 bases between them. The CDR3 coding sequence is TGTGCCAGCAGCGTAGCTGAGGATAGCGGCTACGAGCAGTACTTC. Protein sequence: CASSVAEDSGYEQYF.

The rearrangement links TRBV5-4 to TRBJ1-2; D unclear. Trimming took 4 bases from V and 4 from J, leaving 17 bases between them. CDR1 and CDR2 from the germline V gene are SGHNT and YYREEE (reference sequence). The CDR3 is 15 residues long. The CDR3, as DNA: TGTGCCAGCAGCGACATGTCGGCCCCGGGCTATGGCTACACCTTC. Amino acids: CASSDMSAPGYGYTF.

The chain combines TRBV6-5 with TRBJ1-1; possibly TRBD1 for D (6 bases). The CDR3 has 14 amino acids. CDR1 and CDR2 (germline): MNHEY, SVGAGI. Trimming pared 3 bases from V and 7 bases from J, leaving 15 bases between. Here the CDR3 reads CASSYNQGRGEAFF. Written as DNA, the CDR3 is TGTGCCAGCAGTTATAATCAGGGGAGGGGTGAAGCTTTCTTT.

This clone has just one count. V usage is TRBV5-1 and J usage is TRBJ1-4, with 9 bases identical to TRBD1. Germline lookup yields CDR1 SGHRS and CDR2 YFSETQ. CDR3 length: 17 residues. V was clipped by 4 bases and J by 8 bases; unmatched bases: 15. The CDR3: CASSPLTRTGEGEKLFF. CDR3 in DNA: TGCGCCAGCAGCCCCTTAACCCGGACAGGGGAGGGCGAAAAACTGTTTTTT.

The chain uses TRBV30 and TRBJ2-3; TRBD2 agrees at 9 bases. Germline V gene data show CDR1 as GTSNPN and CDR2 as SVGIG (reference sequence). Trimming took 3 bases from V and 14 from J; bases not matched to a gene: 12. The CDR3 runs 13 residues. The CDR3 bases are TGTGCCTGGAGAGATACTGGACTAGCGCAGTCGTATTTT. This gives the protein CAWRDTGLAQSYF.

The V gene is TRBV7-8, the J gene TRBJ1-5; D gene unclear. The germline V and J ends were trimmed by 0 bases and 1 base, with 1 base remaining between them. This CDR3 region has 13 residues. Germline V CDR1 and CDR2: SGHVS, FQNEAQ. The CDR3 spells CASSLASNQPQHF. The CDR3 nucleotides read TGTGCCAGCAGCTTAGCGAGCAATCAGCCCCAGCATTTT.

Only one count was recorded for this clone. The J gene is TRBJ1-4, the V gene TRBV4-3; tentatively, D is TRBD1 (5 bases). Germline V lookup: CDR1 LGHNA, CDR2 YSLEER. V was clipped by 0 bases and J by 8 bases, with 10 bases between them. This CDR3 is built from 14 residues. CDR3 loop: CASSQEGEREKLFF. In DNA form, the CDR3 reads TGCGCCAGCAGCCAAGAGGGGGAACGGGAAAAACTGTTTTTT.

This chain connects TRBV7-3 to TRBJ1-1, with D hard to call. There are 13 residues in the CDR3. Trimming took 5 bases from V and 1 from J, leaving 8 bases between them. Per the germline V gene, CDR1 is SGHTA and CDR2 is FQGTGA. Here the CDR3 reads CASSPAANTEAFF. DNA of the CDR3: TGTGCCAGCAGCCCAGCGGCGAACACTGAAGCTTTCTTT.

The V call is TRBV9, the J call TRBJ1-2; 7 nucleotides agree with TRBD1. V was clipped by 3 bases and J by 4 bases; unmatched bases: 6. The CDR3 is 14 residues long. Germline V gene lookup returns CDR1 SGDLS and CDR2 YYNGEE. The CDR3 DNA reads TGTGCCAGCAGCGGGACAGGCTGGGGCTATGGCTACACCTTC. Translated, it gives CASSGTGWGYGYTF.

The rearrangement joins TRBV10-3 to TRBJ1-2; 9 bases align to TRBD1. V gave up 8 bases and J gave up 7 bases; unmatched junction bases: 11. From germline, CDR1 is ENHRY and CDR2 SYGVKD. The CDR3 spans 14 residues. The CDR3 region has the DNA TGTGCCATCGGAGGGGGACAGGGAGAGAGTGGCTACACCTTC. Its translation is CAIGGGQGESGYTF.

This chain connects TRBV6-1 to TRBJ1-6, with no clear D. Germline V CDR1 and CDR2: MNHNS, SASEGT. Trimming pared 1 base from V and 7 bases from J, leaving 5 bases between. The CDR3 runs 13 residues. CDR3 sequence: CASSEGGNSPLHF. The CDR3, as DNA: TGTGCCAGCAGTGAAGGAGGAAATTCACCCCTCCACTTT.

The V gene is TRBV24-1, the J gene TRBJ2-7; possible D gene TRBD1, 6 bases. V was cut by 1 base and J by 1 base, with 22 bases left in between. Per germline, CDR1 KGHDR and CDR2 SFDVKD. There are 19 residues in the CDR3. In DNA form, the CDR3 reads TGTGCCACCAGTGATTTTCGAGATTTTATGGGTAGGGGGTCCTACGAGCAGTACTTC. Translating it yields CATSDFRDFMGRGSYEQYF.

The chain links TRBV28 to TRBJ1-6; perhaps TRBD1 as D (6 bases). Between the trimmed V and J ends, which lost 7 bases and 10 bases, there was a span of 11 bases. Germline-derived CDR1 and CDR2 are MDHEN and SYDVKM. This CDR3 comprises 12 residues. For the CDR3, the DNA is TGTGCCAGCATCCAACAGGGATCACCCCTCCACTTT. Protein product: CASIQQGSPLHF.

V and J are TRBV29-1 and TRBJ2-2; 9 bases line up with TRBD1. With 7 bases clipped from V and 1 base from J, the junction kept 1 base outside the gene matches. Germline V gene data show CDR1 as SQVTM and CDR2 as ANQGSEA. The length of the CDR3 is 13 residues. The CDR3 sequence: CSGGQGNTGELFF. The CDR3 DNA reads as TGCAGCGGGGGACAGGGGAACACCGGGGAGCTGTTTTTT.

This chain uses TRBV4-1 with TRBJ2-7; D might be TRBD1 or TRBD2, each matching 5 bases. Germline-derived CDR1 and CDR2 are MGHRA and YSYEKL. The CDR3 is made up of 16 amino acids. V shed 0 bases and J shed 0 bases, with 12 bases lying between them. The CDR3 coding sequence is TGCGCCAGCAGCCAAGAAGGGACGGCGAGCTCCTACGAGCAGTACTTC. Protein: CASSQEGTASSYEQYF.

The chain has TRBV12-3 or TRBV12-4 and TRBJ2-2; D possibly corresponds to TRBD2 (6 bases). V lost 2 bases and J 5 bases, leaving 6 bases between the germline ends. The CDR3 contains 13 residues. The CDR3 DNA sequence: TGTGCCAGCAGTTTACGGGGGACCGGGGAGCTGTTTTTT. It translates to CASSLRGTGELFF.

The chain couples TRBV9 to TRBJ1-4; 7 bases align to TRBD1. V shed 3 bases, J shed 0 bases, and the junction held 2 bases outside the gene matches. CDR3 length: 15 amino acids. Germline V CDR1 and CDR2: SGDLS, YYNGEE. CDR3 nucleotide sequence: TGTGCCAGCAGCGCGGGGACAGCAACTAATGAAAAACTGTTTTTT. Its protein is CASSAGTATNEKLFF.